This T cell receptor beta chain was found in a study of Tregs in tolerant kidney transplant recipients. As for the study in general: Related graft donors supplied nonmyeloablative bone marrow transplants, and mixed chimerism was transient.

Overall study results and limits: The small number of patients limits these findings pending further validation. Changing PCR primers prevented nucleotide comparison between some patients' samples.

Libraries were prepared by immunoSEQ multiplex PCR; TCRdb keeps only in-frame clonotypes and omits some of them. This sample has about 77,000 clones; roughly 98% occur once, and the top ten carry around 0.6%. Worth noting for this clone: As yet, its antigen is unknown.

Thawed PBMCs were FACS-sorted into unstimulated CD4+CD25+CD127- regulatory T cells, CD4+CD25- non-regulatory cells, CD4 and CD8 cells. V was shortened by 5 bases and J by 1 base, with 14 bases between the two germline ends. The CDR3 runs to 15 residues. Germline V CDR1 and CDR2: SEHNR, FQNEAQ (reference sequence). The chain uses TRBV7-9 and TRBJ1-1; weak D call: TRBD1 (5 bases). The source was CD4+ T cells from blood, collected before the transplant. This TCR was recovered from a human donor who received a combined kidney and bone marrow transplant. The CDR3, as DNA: TGTGCCAGCAGCCGTCAGACAGCGCGGAACACTGAAGCTTTCTTT. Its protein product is CASSRQTARNTEAFF.